Following are 8 T cell receptor beta chains from one sample sequenced in a study of T cell repertoires in cytomegalovirus infection. TCRdb independently ran MiXCR on the reads; one entry per CDR3 protein. The table has tens of thousands of distinct CDR3 sequences, 20% to 25% seen once; the top ten hold approximately 61%. The antigens these receptors bind are not known. The material was CD8+ T cells from cultured PBMCs, obtained from culture after CMV antigen stimulation. The source is a human donor in good health (CMV status not recorded). Some clones in this sample may be carry-over from other donors' samples.

The CDR3 here is CASSLSQGAVGGAEAFF. The CDR3 bases are TGTGCCAGCAGCTTAAGTCAGGGGGCAGTGGGGGGGGCTGAAGCTTTCTTT. V usage is TRBV7-2 and J usage is TRBJ1-1; 8 positions agree with TRBD1. This CDR3 spans 17 amino acids. Germline-derived CDR1 and CDR2 are SGHTA and FQGNSA. V trimming: 2 bases; J trimming: 6 bases; junction bases outside the gene matches: 14.

This clonotype was detected a few times. The V call is TRBV7-9, the J call TRBJ1-2; a possible D gene is TRBD1 (5 bases). The CDR3 spans 14 residues. Germline CDR1 SEHNR, CDR2 FQNEAQ (reference sequence). V shed 3 bases and J shed 3 bases, with 11 bases lying between them. CDR3 loop: CASSFGGDYYGYTF. CDR3 nucleotide sequence: TGTGCCAGCAGCTTCGGGGGGGACTACTATGGCTACACCTTC.

This clonotype turned up a few times. This chain links TRBV7-2 with TRBJ2-1, with 7 bases fitting TRBD1. V lost 5 bases and J lost 2; bases outside the gene matches: 9. The CDR3 covers 16 residues. Germline assignment: CDR1 SGHTA and CDR2 FQGNSA. In DNA, the CDR3 is TGTGCCAGCAGCACGGGACAGAGGAGTCCCTACAATGAGCAGTTCTTC. This sequence encodes CASSTGQRSPYNEQFF.

The chain joins TRBV6-2 or TRBV6-3 to TRBJ1-5; 7 bases match TRBD1. The CDR3 has 15 residues. The trim removed 6 bases at V and 6 bases at J, leaving 11 bases unmatched. Germline CDR1 is MNHEY and CDR2 is SVGEGT. The CDR3 is CASSETTGEAQPQHF. The CDR3 coding sequence is TGTGCCAGCAGCGAGACCACAGGGGAGGCTCAGCCCCAGCATTTT.

This clonotype was counted a few times. The chain joins TRBV7-2 to TRBJ2-7, with 7 bases matching TRBD2. Germline-derived CDR1 and CDR2 are SGHTA and FQGNSA. V shed 1 base and J 2 bases; nucleotides not matched to a gene: 8. This CDR3 is built from 16 residues. CDR3 loop: CASSLEWRGSPYEQYF. In nucleotides, the CDR3 is TGTGCCAGCAGCTTAGAGTGGCGGGGGTCCCCCTACGAGCAGTACTTC.

The rearrangement joins TRBV4-1 to TRBJ2-7; D may correspond to TRBD1 or TRBD2 (5 bases each). Germline-derived CDR1 and CDR2 are MGHRA and YSYEKL. CDR3 length: 14 amino acids. Trimming removed 0 bases from V and 9 bases from J, with 15 bases in between. The CDR3 spells CASSQETGTLRQYF. The DNA of the CDR3 is TGCGCCAGCAGCCAAGAAACCGGGACCCTGAGGCAGTACTTC.

V usage is TRBV7-8 and J usage is TRBJ2-1; the match to TRBD1 covers 8 bases. V dropped 2 bases and J dropped 8; count of bases not matched to a gene: 29. Per germline, CDR1 SGHVS and CDR2 FQNEAQ. The CDR3 is made up of 22 amino acids. The CDR3 region has the DNA TGTGCCAGCAGCTTAATGGTCACCACCTCGCCCGCGCGATCGACAGGGGTCGATGAGCAGTTCTTC. Amino acids: CASSLMVTTSPARSTGVDEQFF.

This chain connects TRBV11-2 to TRBJ2-7; 9 nucleotides line up with TRBD2. The germline V gene encodes CDR1 SGHAT and CDR2 FQNNGV. V shed 5 bases and J 5 bases; nucleotides not matched to a gene: 10. The CDR3 runs to 15 residues. The CDR3, as DNA: TGTGCCAGCAGCCCGAATCTAGCGGGGATACACGAGCAGTACTTC. It encodes CASSPNLAGIHEQYF.